This passage covers 30 T cell receptor beta chains from one sample sequenced in a study of a mutant IDH1 vaccine in newly diagnosed glioma. Their antigens remain unidentified. Assay used: immunoSEQ multiplex PCR; TCRdb lists only in-frame clones, some missing. Of fewer than 65,000 clones in the sample, 75% to 85% were seen once. As for time point: week 11, during vaccination. Doses of 300 ug of mutant IDH1 20-mer peptide were given with topical imiquimod. Sequenced here: PBMCs, sampled from a glioma patient whose treatment included an IDH1 peptide vaccine. Source of these receptors: a man in his fifties with glioma.

The rearrangement links TRBV19 to TRBJ2-7; 8 nucleotides align to TRBD1. There are 14 residues in the CDR3. Germline V CDR1 and CDR2: LNHDA, SQIVND (reference sequence). V shed 4 bases and J 3 bases; nucleotides not matched to a gene: 5. CDR3 protein: CASSKGQGVYEQYF. In DNA, the CDR3 is TGTGCCAGTAGTAAAGGACAGGGTGTCTACGAGCAGTACTTC.

The rearrangement uses TRBV7-2 and TRBJ2-2, with D uncertain. Germline CDR1 reads SGHTA; CDR2 reads FQGNSA. The CDR3 sequence is 13 residues long. The germline V and J ends were trimmed by 3 bases and 6 bases, with 8 bases remaining between them. The DNA of the CDR3 is TGTGCCAGCAGCTTGGATTATTCCGGGGAGCTGTTTTTT. It codes for CASSLDYSGELFF.

This chain connects TRBV6-5 to TRBJ1-2; the match to TRBD1 covers 9 bases. The CDR3 consists of 13 residues. With V trimmed by 5 bases and J by 7 bases, 5 bases remained unmatched. Germline V gene data show CDR1 as MNHEY and CDR2 as SVGAGI. The CDR3 coding sequence is TGTGCCAGCAGTCCCGGGACAGGGAGTGGCTACACCTTC. It yields the protein CASSPGTGSGYTF.

V and J are TRBV11-2 and TRBJ2-3; D unresolved. Germline V gene lookup returns CDR1 SGHAT and CDR2 FQNNGV. The CDR3 sequence is 11 residues long. V shed 2 bases and J shed 6 bases, with 3 bases lying between them. This CDR3 reads CASSLPDTQYF. CDR3 bases: TGTGCCAGCAGCTTACCGGATACGCAGTATTTT.

This clone was counted once. The chain couples TRBV7-6 to TRBJ2-1; 14 positions match TRBD2. The V gene end was trimmed by 1 base and the J gene end by 8 bases; junction bases not matched to a gene: 4. Germline V gene sequence: CDR1 SGHVS, CDR2 FNYEAQ. This CDR3 has 16 amino acids. The CDR3 loop is CASSLGGLAGAHEQFF. The CDR3 DNA reads TGTGCCAGCAGCTTAGGGGGACTAGCGGGAGCACATGAGCAGTTCTTC.

This chain links TRBV5-1 with TRBJ2-7, with D perhaps TRBD1 or TRBD2 (5 bases each). This CDR3 region has 13 residues. Trimming stripped 0 bases from V and 3 bases from J, with 7 bases between. Germline CDR1 is SGHRS and CDR2 is YFSETQ. CDR3 DNA sequence: TGCGCCAGCAGCTTGGGGGACGGCTACGAGCAGTACTTC. As protein: CASSLGDGYEQYF.

This chain joins TRBV7-6 and TRBJ1-4, with D possibly TRBD1 on 6 matching bases. The CDR3 spans 17 residues. The V end was cut by 0 bases, the J end by 5 bases, with 16 bases between. From germline, CDR1 is SGHVS and CDR2 FNYEAQ. The DNA for the CDR3 is TGTGCCAGCAGCTTAGCGTCGTGGGACACTGAGAATGAAAAACTGTTTTTT. This translates into CASSLASWDTENEKLFF.

V gene TRBV29-1 combines with J gene TRBJ2-7; D is unresolved. This CDR3 is 14 amino acids long. Trimming took 5 bases from V and 1 from J, leaving 15 bases between them. CDR1 SQVTM and CDR2 ANQGSEA come from the germline V gene. The DNA for the CDR3 is TGCAGCGTTCTTTCGGCGCTGGGGTCCTACGAGCAGTACTTC. Its translation: CSVLSALGSYEQYF.

The chain joins TRBV6-1 to TRBJ1-1, with D possibly TRBD1 on 5 matching bases. V lost 4 bases to trimming and J lost 7 bases, with 10 bases between them. Germline lookup yields CDR1 MNHNS and CDR2 SASEGT. CDR3 size: 12 residues. For the CDR3, the DNA is TGTGCCAGCAGTGTCGGGGCATTTGAAGCTTTCTTT. This translates into CASSVGAFEAFF.

The rearrangement uses TRBV19 and TRBJ1-2; D perhaps matches TRBD1 (5 bases). CDR3 length: 14 amino acids. Germline V gene sequence: CDR1 LNHDA, CDR2 SQIVND (reference sequence). V shed 6 bases and J shed 4 bases, with 15 bases lying between them. CDR3 coding DNA: TGTGCCAGTAGGCCGGGGCGGAAACTCTATGGCTACACCTTC. It specifies CASRPGRKLYGYTF. The whole variable domain, remainder taken from reference TRBV19 and TRBJ1-2, is DGGITQSPKYLFRKEGQNVTLSCEQNLNHDAMYWYRQDPGQGLRLIYYSQIVNDFQKGDIAEGYSVSREKKESFPLTVTSAQKNPTAFYLCASRPGRKLYGYTFGSGTRLTVV.

This chain connects TRBV19 to TRBJ2-5; possibly TRBD1 or TRBD2 for D (5 bases each). With 3 bases removed from V and 3 bases from J, the gap between germline ends came to 11 bases. The germline V gene encodes CDR1 LNHDA and CDR2 SQIVND (reference sequence). This CDR3 has 14 residues. The DNA for the CDR3 is TGTGCCAGTAGTATGACGAGGGGTAAAGAGACCCAGTACTTC. Residues: CASSMTRGKETQYF.

The J gene is TRBJ1-5, the V gene TRBV2; D unresolved. Between the trimmed V and J ends, which lost 6 bases and 3 bases, there was a span of 15 bases. CDR3 size: 15 residues. Per the germline V gene, CDR1 is SNHLY and CDR2 is FYNNEI. The CDR3 reads CASRKGDSSNQPQHF. The CDR3 DNA sequence: TGTGCCAGCAGGAAAGGAGACTCTTCCAATCAGCCCCAGCATTTT.

This clone showed up just a few times. The chain links TRBV19 to TRBJ1-1; the match to TRBD1 covers 8 bases. V was pared by 9 bases and J by 1 base, with 4 bases of the junction left unmatched. CDR1 and CDR2 from the germline V gene are LNHDA and SQIVND (reference sequence). The CDR3 spans 13 residues. This chain's CDR3 is CASVTGGNTEAFF. For the CDR3, the DNA is TGTGCCAGCGTAACAGGGGGGAACACTGAAGCTTTCTTT.

V is TRBV27 and J is TRBJ2-5; either TRBD1 or TRBD2 may supply D (5 bases each). Trimming took off 10 bases at V and 5 bases at J, with 11 bases between the two ends. There are 11 residues in the CDR3. Germline CDR1 MNHEY, CDR2 SMNVEV (reference sequence). The CDR3 loop is CATVWGETQYF. The CDR3 DNA reads TGTGCCACTGTATGGGGGGAGACCCAGTACTTC.

V is TRBV20-1 and J is TRBJ2-1, with 10 bases identical to TRBD2. The CDR3 covers 10 residues. Germline V lookup: CDR1 DFQATT, CDR2 SNEGSKA (reference sequence). CDR3 protein: CSLAGEEQFF. Written as DNA, the CDR3 is TGCAGCCTAGCGGGAGAGGAGCAGTTCTTC.

V is TRBV6-5 and J is TRBJ1-5; D remains ambiguous. The ends were cut back, 0 bases at V and 7 bases at J, with 7 bases in the middle. The germline V gene encodes CDR1 MNHEY and CDR2 SVGAGI. CDR3 length: 13 amino acids. This chain's CDR3 is CASSYSKNQPQHF. CDR3 DNA sequence: TGTGCCAGCAGTTACTCAAAGAACCAGCCCCAGCATTTT.

The chain recombines TRBV7-2 with TRBJ2-1; weak D call: TRBD2 (7 bases). Germline V lookup: CDR1 SGHTA, CDR2 FQGNSA. Trimming shortened V by 8 bases and J by 3 bases, and 14 bases separated the two germline ends. The length of the CDR3 is 14 residues. This CDR3 is CASGGGPIYNEQFF. The CDR3 coding sequence is TGTGCCAGCGGGGGGGGCCCTATCTACAATGAGCAGTTCTTC. Together with reference TRBV7-2 and TRBJ2-1, the CDR3 gives the full variable domain: GAGVSQSPSNKVTEKGKDVELRCDPISGHTALYWYRQSLGQGLEFLIYFQGNSAPDKSGLPSDRFSAERTGGSVSTLTIQRTQQEDSAVYLCASGGGPIYNEQFFGPGTRLTVL.

The chain recombines TRBV7-2 with TRBJ1-2; no clear D. The CDR3 extends over 14 amino acids. Trimming shortened V by 5 bases and J by 4 bases, and 14 bases separated the two germline ends. In germline, CDR1 is SGHTA, CDR2 FQGNSA. CDR3: CASSHDLGGYGYTF. DNA for the CDR3: TGTGCCAGCAGCCATGATTTGGGAGGCTATGGCTACACCTTC.

The gene calls are TRBV7-3 and TRBJ1-1, with D perhaps TRBD1 (5 bases). V shed 5 bases and J shed 3 bases, with 19 bases lying between them. The germline V gene encodes CDR1 SGHTA and CDR2 FQGTGA. This CDR3 has 16 amino acids. CDR3 amino acids: CASSPVDGGRDTEAFF. DNA for the CDR3: TGTGCCAGCAGCCCCGTAGATGGGGGGAGGGACACTGAAGCTTTCTTT.

In its sample, this clone was seen a few times. The chain carries TRBV9 and TRBJ1-5; D is unresolved. The CDR3 runs 13 residues. Germline CDR1 is SGDLS and CDR2 is YYNGEE. V was shortened by 4 bases and J by 2 bases, with 7 bases between the two germline ends. This chain's CDR3 is CASSSYGNQPQHF. In DNA form, the CDR3 reads TGTGCCAGCAGCTCCTATGGCAATCAGCCCCAGCATTTT.

This clone was counted between two and nine times. This chain joins TRBV7-9 and TRBJ2-7, with a tentative D call TRBD1 (9 bases). The CDR3 spans 16 residues. V was pared by 5 bases and J by 1 base, with 18 bases between. Per germline, CDR1 SEHNR and CDR2 FQNEAQ (reference sequence). The CDR3 spells CASSRGGTGISYEQYF. The CDR3 region has the DNA TGTGCCAGCAGCCGCGGGGGGACAGGGATTTCCTACGAGCAGTACTTC.

CDR3 in amino acids: CASRGRGQGIEQYF. In nucleotides, the CDR3 is TGTGCCAGCAGGGGGCGGGGACAGGGGATCGAGCAGTACTTC. The chain uses TRBV27 and TRBJ2-7, with 10 positions matching TRBD1. Trimming at V came to 6 bases and at J to 6 bases, leaving 8 bases not matched to a gene. Germline V gene lookup returns CDR1 MNHEY and CDR2 SMNVEV (reference sequence). The CDR3 contains 14 residues.

The chain carries TRBV2 and TRBJ2-3; 7 bases line up with TRBD2. Germline V CDR1 and CDR2: SNHLY, FYNNEI. The CDR3 sequence is 14 residues long. V gave up 6 bases and J gave up 3 bases; unmatched junction bases: 6. CDR3 nucleotides: TGTGCCAGCAGGGGAGGGTTGGAAACAGATACGCAGTATTTT. Protein: CASRGGLETDTQYF.

The gene calls are TRBV27 and TRBJ2-1; TRBD2 aligns across 13 bases. J lost 6 bases, V lost 2 bases, and 1 base had no gene match. The CDR3 runs to 15 residues. The germline CDR1 and CDR2 sequences are MNHEY and SMNVEV (reference sequence). CDR3 loop: CASSLGTSGINEQFF. The CDR3 nucleotides read TGTGCCAGCAGTTTAGGGACTAGCGGGATCAATGAGCAGTTCTTC.

This chain joins TRBV7-7 and TRBJ2-2; D is ambiguous. This CDR3 contains 14 residues. Trimming took off 6 bases at V and 7 bases at J, with 15 bases between the two ends. Per the germline V gene, CDR1 is SSHAT and CDR2 is FNYEAQ (reference sequence). The CDR3 DNA is TGTGCCAGCAGTCTGGGCTCAAACGGCGGGGAGCTGTTTTTT. Protein: CASSLGSNGGELFF.

Here the CDR3 reads CASSQGRNQPQHF. The CDR3 nucleotides read TGTGCCAGCAGTCAGGGCCGCAATCAGCCCCAGCATTTT. V gene TRBV6-5 combines with J gene TRBJ1-5; TRBD1 might be the D (5 bases). V dropped 5 bases and J dropped 2 bases, with 7 bases sitting between them. This CDR3 has 13 amino acids. In germline, CDR1 is MNHEY, CDR2 SVGAGI.

V gene TRBV10-3 combines with J gene TRBJ2-5; the D is unclear. CDR3 length equals 13 residues. Deletions cut 5 bases from V and 2 bases from J, with 9 bases between. Germline V CDR1 and CDR2: ENHRY, SYGVKD. The CDR3 region has the DNA TGTGCCATCAGTACAAACCCGCAAGAGACCCAGTACTTC. It is translated as CAISTNPQETQYF.

The gene calls are TRBV7-9 and TRBJ2-7; perhaps TRBD2 as D (5 bases). The V end lost 4 bases, the J end lost 7 bases, and 14 bases lay between the germline ends. The CDR3 loop spans 13 amino acids. Germline V gene data show CDR1 as SEHNR and CDR2 as FQNEAQ (reference sequence). CDR3 residues: CASSSGSYGEQYF. The CDR3 nucleotides are TGTGCCAGCAGCTCGGGGAGCTATGGGGAGCAGTACTTC.

This sequence joins TRBV6-5 and TRBJ2-1; 8 bases agree with TRBD2. Germline values: CDR1 MNHEY, CDR2 SVGAGI. V shed 10 bases and J 9 bases; nucleotides not matched to a gene: 8. The CDR3 totals 12 residues. The chain's CDR3 is CATLGLAGEQFF. Here the CDR3 DNA reads TGTGCCACCCTCGGACTAGCCGGTGAGCAGTTCTTC.

This rearrangement joins TRBV9 to TRBJ2-7, with 9 bases aligning to TRBD1. Germline V gives CDR1 SGDLS, CDR2 YYNGEE. The CDR3 sequence is 13 residues long. J gave up 6 bases and V 3 bases, and 4 bases lay outside the gene matches. The CDR3 DNA sequence: TGTGCCAGCAGCGCCCAGACAGGGGGCGAGCAGTACTTC. Protein: CASSAQTGGEQYF. The full variable domain, in which reference TRBV9 and TRBJ2-7 provide the parts outside the CDR3, is DSGVTQTPKHLITATGQRVTLRCSPRSGDLSVYWYQQSLDQGLQFLIQYYNGEERAKGNILERFSAQQFPDLHSELNLSSLELGDSALYFCASSAQTGGEQYFGPGTRLTVT.